This T cell receptor (beta chain) was sequenced during a study of T cells after yellow fever vaccination. Study findings and constraints: Post-booster samples contained most primary-vaccination clones (around 95% CD4, roughly 88% CD8).

Germline CDR1 reads SGHDN; CDR2 reads FVKESK. Trimming stripped 1 base from V and 7 bases from J, with 19 bases between. The CDR3 length is 17 residues. TCRdb recomputed calls from the 5' RACE reads with MiXCR, one row per CDR3 protein. The table shows some 500,000 distinct CDR3 sequences, with 13% occurring only once. As to this clonotype: Its antigen is not known.

This rearrangement joins TRBV14 to TRBJ1-4; D is undetermined. The material sequenced was PBMCs, taken on the day of the yellow fever booster vaccination. The TCR comes from a man aged 30 to 45 who received the YFV17D yellow fever vaccine. As DNA, the CDR3 is TGTGCCAGCAGCCAAGGTGGACTTATAAACCGTGGTGAAAAACTGTTTTTT. This translates into CASSQGGLINRGEKLFF.